The 11 T cell receptor beta chains below were found in one sample sequenced in a study of CXCR3-negative and CXCR3-positive naive CD8 T cells. cDNA libraries for TRB were generated by 5' RACE incorporating UMI labels. From its re-call of the 5' RACE reads, TCRdb lists each CDR3 protein once, without DNA. This sample lists about 82,000 distinct CDR3 sequences; its ten largest clones have around 1%. The sample was naive CXCR3- CD8+ T cells from blood. The subset is: CD45RO-CCR7+CD27+CD95- naive CD8+ T cells lacking CXCR3 (TNR3-). These TCRs come from a human donor in good health. Some clones in this sample may be carry-over from other donors' samples.

This CDR3 reads CSVVLVGLGGYEQYF. This chain connects TRBV29-1 to TRBJ2-7; no DNA is available, so the TRBD1 call from TCRdb remains unchecked. CDR1 and CDR2 (germline): SQVTM, ANQGSEA. CDR3 size: 15 residues.

The chain employs TRBV6-4 and TRBJ2-1; absent DNA, TCRdb's TRBD1 call cannot be checked. Germline CDR1 reads MRHNA; CDR2 reads SNTAGT. CDR3 length equals 12 residues. This chain's CDR3 is CASSDGANEQFF.

The chain uses TRBV5-1 and TRBJ1-1; there is no DNA to check the TCRdb D call of TRBD1. This CDR3 has 17 residues. Germline CDR1 and CDR2: SGHRS and YFSETQ. CDR3 region: CASSPPRDGNMNTEAFF. The full variable domain, with the rest looked up from reference TRBV5-1 and TRBJ1-1, is KAGVTQTPRYLIKTRGQQVTLSCSPISGHRSVSWYQQTPGQGLQFLFEYFSETQRNKGNFPGRFSGRQFSNSRSEMNVSTLELGDSALYLCASSPPRDGNMNTEAFFGQGTRLTVV.

The rearrangement uses TRBV29-1 and TRBJ1-2. This CDR3 has 12 residues. Looked up from germline, CDR1 is SQVTM and CDR2 is ANQGSEA. The CDR3 sequence: CSVAGRNYGYTF.

The rearrangement joins TRBV7-3 to TRBJ1-2; without DNA, the TCRdb call of TRBD1 cannot be checked. CDR1 and CDR2 (germline): SGHTA, FQGTGA. This CDR3 comprises 14 residues. The chain's CDR3 is CASSLKGGVHGYTF.

The chain is built from TRBV6-2 or TRBV6-3 and TRBJ1-5; TCRdb's D call, TRBD1, is unchecked because there is no DNA. This CDR3 is 14 amino acids long. Germline CDR1 MNHEY, CDR2 SVGEGT. The CDR3 sequence is CASSYSDSPQPQHF.

This sequence joins TRBV5-5 and TRBJ1-6; lacking DNA, the TRBD1 call made by TCRdb goes unchecked. The germline gives CDR1 SGHKS, CDR2 YYEKEE (reference sequence). The CDR3 covers 12 residues. CDR3 sequence reads: CASSFAGQVETF.

V gene TRBV7-9 combines with J gene TRBJ1-1. CDR1 and CDR2 from the germline V gene are SEHNR and FQNEAQ (reference sequence). This CDR3 comprises 15 residues. This CDR3 is CASSPPERGDTEAFF.

V and J are TRBV14 and TRBJ1-1; TCRdb picks TRBD1, but there is no DNA to check that call. The CDR3 consists of 16 residues. Germline V gene lookup returns CDR1 SGHDN and CDR2 FVKESK. The CDR3 here is CASSPTGRVRNTEAFF.

The chain employs TRBV21-1 and TRBJ2-3. TRBV21-1 is a pseudogene locus. CDR3 size: 16 residues. The CDR3 loop reads CASSSSRSTGTDTQYF.

J is TRBJ1-1 and V is TRBV9. Germline V gene sequence: CDR1 SGDLS, CDR2 YYNGEE. This CDR3 comprises 15 residues. CDR3 region: CASSVGLEVNTEAFF.